The 5 T cell receptor beta chains reported below all come from one sample, sequenced in a study of beta chain features in type 1 diabetes. Isolated RNA was reverse transcribed in full, so expressed TCRB transcripts were sequenced. Clones were sequenced by immunoSEQ multiplex PCR, and TCRdb holds only the in-frame ones, with some missing. The profile shows about 220,000 clones, under 13% of them singletons. Material: central memory CD4+ T cells from blood. The receptors stem from a man aged 18 to 30 in good health.

This sequence joins TRBV7-2 and TRBJ1-1; D is possibly TRBD1 (5 bases). V shed 1 base and J shed 3 bases, with 9 bases lying between them. Per the germline V gene, CDR1 is SGHTA and CDR2 is FQGNSA. The CDR3 runs 14 residues. For the CDR3, the DNA is TGTGCCAGCAGCTTAGTCCAGGGACACACTGAAGCTTTCTTT. Amino acid sequence: CASSLVQGHTEAFF.

This clone showed up many times. The rearrangement joins TRBV7-2 to TRBJ2-1; TRBD2 matches at 8 bases. J gave up 9 bases and V 4 bases, and 8 bases lay outside the gene matches. In germline, CDR1 is SGHTA, CDR2 FQGNSA. The CDR3 runs 14 residues. As DNA, the CDR3 is TGTGCCAGCAGCTCGGGACTAGGATACCGTGAGCAGTTCTTC. This translates into CASSSGLGYREQFF. The full variable domain, in which reference TRBV7-2 and TRBJ2-1 provide the parts outside the CDR3, is GAGVSQSPSNKVTEKGKDVELRCDPISGHTALYWYRQSLGQGLEFLIYFQGNSAPDKSGLPSDRFSAERTGGSVSTLTIQRTQQEDSAVYLCASSSGLGYREQFFGPGTRLTVL.

V gene TRBV2 combines with J gene TRBJ1-4; TRBD1 might be the D (6 bases). Trimming stripped 8 bases from V and 3 bases from J, with 25 bases between. Germline CDR1 and CDR2: SNHLY and FYNNEI. The CDR3 is 18 residues long. CDR3 DNA: TGTGCCAGCTCTCACCTACAGGGCTCCCCGGGAGCTAATGAAAAACTGTTTTTT. Translation gives CASSHLQGSPGANEKLFF. The variable domain in full, completed from reference TRBV2 and TRBJ1-4, reads EPEVTQTPSHQVTQMGQEVILRCVPISNHLYFYWYRQILGQKVEFLVSFYNNEISEKSEIFDDQFSVERPDGSNFTLKIRSTKLEDSAMYFCASSHLQGSPGANEKLFFGSGTQLSVL.

The chain employs TRBV7-6 and TRBJ2-2; D tentatively fits TRBD1 or TRBD2 (5 bases each). Germline values: CDR1 SGHVS, CDR2 FNYEAQ. V was cut by 6 bases and J by 7 bases, with 12 bases left in between. This CDR3 is 13 amino acids long. CDR3: CASSRDAIGELFF. DNA of the CDR3: TGTGCCAGCAGTAGGGACGCGATCGGGGAGCTGTTTTTT.

This rearrangement joins TRBV7-9 to TRBJ2-7; maybe TRBD1 (5 bases). Trimming took 4 bases from V and 3 from J, leaving 13 bases between them. The CDR3 has 14 residues. The germline V gene encodes CDR1 SEHNR and CDR2 FQNEAQ (reference sequence). The CDR3 sequence: CASSSTQGYYEQYF. The CDR3 nucleotides are TGTGCCAGCAGCTCCACTCAGGGATACTACGAGCAGTACTTC.